The next 21 T cell receptor beta chains were all read from a single sample in a study of molecular identifiers for immune sequencing clone quantification. Using its own MiXCR run on the PCR reads, TCRdb lists one record per CDR3 protein. The sample carries some 40,000 distinct CDR3 sequences, about a fifth recorded once. Sequencing used naive CD8+ T cells from blood, with Jurkat cell RNA spiked in. Subset specified: FACS-sorted CD8+CD4-CCR7+CD45RA+ naive T cells. Receptor source: a human donor in good health. Some libraries in this study had Jurkat cell RNA spiked in.

Ten or more counts support this clonotype. The V call is TRBV28, the J call TRBJ2-7; TRBD2 is a possible D gene (6 bases). In germline, CDR1 is MDHEN, CDR2 SYDVKM. This CDR3 is built from 14 residues. The V end was cut by 5 bases, the J end by 3 bases, with 14 bases between. The CDR3 coding sequence is TGTGCCAGCAGTCCCTTCGGGGGAGTCTACGAGCAGTACTTC. Amino acids: CASSPFGGVYEQYF.

Many counts were recorded for this clonotype. The chain has TRBV29-1 and TRBJ2-7; D is perhaps TRBD1 (6 bases). Germline CDR1 reads SQVTM; CDR2 reads ANQGSEA. The CDR3 has 13 residues. Trimming stripped 6 bases from V and 4 bases from J, with 16 bases between. CDR3 region: CSVLTGQEYEQYF. DNA for the CDR3: TGCAGCGTGCTAACGGGACAAGAATACGAGCAGTACTTC.

This chain links TRBV7-6 with TRBJ2-4; TRBD2 might be the D (5 bases). Germline CDR1 SGHVS, CDR2 FNYEAQ. Trimming removed 6 bases at V and 5 bases at J, with 11 bases between. The CDR3 totals 13 residues. CDR3 sequence: CASSPGGENIQYF. DNA for the CDR3: TGTGCCAGCAGTCCCGGAGGAGAAAACATTCAGTACTTC.

This clonotype appeared many times. The V and J genes are TRBV19 and TRBJ2-1; D is unclear. This CDR3 region has 18 residues. Trimming left V 7 bases short and J 2 bases short, with 24 bases between. The germline CDR1 and CDR2 sequences are LNHDA and SQIVND (reference sequence). The CDR3, as DNA: TGTGCCAGTATGGAAGGTTTTCGTCCCACGATTACCTACAATGAGCAGTTCTTC. Encoded protein: CASMEGFRPTITYNEQFF.

This clonotype was picked up many times. One junction end disagrees with the germline gene, perhaps due to a read error. J is TRBJ2-5 and V is TRBV29-1, with 9 bases matching TRBD2. This CDR3 contains 16 residues. The germline gives CDR1 SQVTM, CDR2 ANQGSEA. The DNA of the CDR3 is TGCAACGTTAATGGGGCGGGAGGGCCCGCAGCGGAGACCCAGTACTTC. It encodes CNVNGAGGPAAETQYF.

This clonotype appeared many times. The rearrangement links TRBV6-2 or TRBV6-3 to TRBJ2-2; D uncertain. CDR3 length: 13 residues. Germline assignment: CDR1 MNHEY and CDR2 SVGEGT. V was pared by 2 bases and J by 6 bases, with 7 bases between. Written as DNA, the CDR3 is TGTGCCAGCAGTTACCTCGTGGCCGGGGAGCTGTTTTTT. Translated: CASSYLVAGELFF.

This clonotype has ten or more counts. The V and J genes are TRBV5-1 and TRBJ2-1; D possibly matches TRBD1 or TRBD2 (5 bases each). V shed 2 bases and J shed 6 bases, with 9 bases lying between them. CDR1 is SGHRS, CDR2 YFSETQ, per germline. The CDR3 has 13 amino acids. CDR3: CASSLGTINEQFF. DNA for the CDR3: TGCGCCAGCAGCTTAGGGACCATCAATGAGCAGTTCTTC.

This clonotype was found many times. The chain links TRBV29-1 to TRBJ2-4, with D perhaps TRBD2 (6 bases). The CDR3 covers 17 residues. CDR1 SQVTM and CDR2 ANQGSEA come from the germline V gene. V was cut by 2 bases and J by 0 bases, with 17 bases left in between. For the CDR3, the DNA is TGCAGCGTTGAAAATCCCTCTAGCGCGCTAGCCAAAAACATTCAGTACTTC. This codes for CSVENPSSALAKNIQYF.

This clonotype was recorded many times. This chain joins TRBV28 and TRBJ2-7, with 7 bases matching TRBD2. J was trimmed by 0 bases and V by 3 bases; bases with no gene match: 5. Germline V gene lookup returns CDR1 MDHEN and CDR2 SYDVKM. This CDR3 has 15 residues. DNA of the CDR3: TGTGCCAGCAGTTTTCGCGGGAGACGCTCCTACGAGCAGTACTTC. It yields the protein CASSFRGRRSYEQYF. Supplemented by reference TRBV28 and TRBJ2-7, the full variable domain reads DVKVTQSSRYLVKRTGEKVFLECVQDMDHENMFWYRQDPGLGLRLIYFSYDVKMKEKGDIPEGYSVSREKKERFSLILESASTNQTSMYLCASSFRGRRSYEQYFGPGTRLTVT.

The rearrangement uses TRBV29-1 and TRBJ2-2; D gene ambiguous. The germline V gene encodes CDR1 SQVTM and CDR2 ANQGSEA. The CDR3 is 13 amino acids. V was cut by 5 bases and J by 2 bases, with 9 bases left in between. CDR3 in amino acids: CSVIPSNTGELFF. CDR3 nucleotides: TGCAGCGTTATCCCCTCAAACACCGGGGAGCTGTTTTTT.

The sample holds many counts of this clonotype. The chain recombines TRBV5-1 with TRBJ2-3; 12 nucleotides line up with TRBD2. Losses at the gene ends were 5 bases for V and 2 bases for J; bases not matched to a gene: 3. CDR3 length: 15 residues. CDR1 is SGHRS, CDR2 YFSETQ, per germline. The CDR3 DNA sequence: TGCGCCAGCAGATGGACTAGCGGGGTCACAGATACGCAGTATTTT. As protein: CASRWTSGVTDTQYF.

This clonotype was found many times. This sequence joins TRBV12-3 or TRBV12-4 and TRBJ2-5; tentatively, D is TRBD2 (6 bases). The CDR3 runs to 14 residues. V was trimmed by 3 bases and J by 6 bases, leaving 14 bases between them. The CDR3 region has the DNA TGTGCCAGCAGTTTTACCCCCGGGAGTAAGACCCAGTACTTC. It specifies CASSFTPGSKTQYF.

At least ten counts were recorded for this clonotype. The chain uses TRBV7-2 and TRBJ2-7; D unresolved. From germline, CDR1 is SGHTA and CDR2 FQGNSA. This CDR3 comprises 14 residues. Between the trimmed V and J ends, which lost 3 bases and 2 bases, there was a span of 11 bases. CDR3 loop: CASSFEFLPYEQYF. The DNA of the CDR3 is TGTGCCAGCAGCTTTGAGTTCCTTCCCTACGAGCAGTACTTC.

This clonotype was counted many times. CDR3 sequence: CASSGGQGIYGYTF. CDR3 nucleotide sequence: TGTGCCAGCAGTGGGGGACAGGGGATCTATGGCTACACCTTC. This chain uses TRBV6-1 with TRBJ1-2; TRBD1 matches 10 bases. The trim removed 4 bases at V and 4 bases at J, leaving 3 bases unmatched. The CDR3 runs 14 residues. Germline-derived CDR1 and CDR2 are MNHNS and SASEGT.

This clonotype was recorded many times. This sequence joins TRBV19 and TRBJ2-7; maybe TRBD2 (6 bases). The CDR3 totals 14 residues. The V end lost 5 bases, the J end lost 0 bases, and 11 bases lay between the germline ends. Per germline, CDR1 LNHDA and CDR2 SQIVND (reference sequence). As DNA, the CDR3 is TGTGCCAGTAGTGCGGCGGGAAGCTCCTACGAGCAGTACTTC. Amino acids: CASSAAGSSYEQYF.

Worth noting for this clonotype: A much larger clonotype is one base distant, so this may be a read error. This chain links TRBV29-1 with TRBJ2-2; D might be TRBD2 (5 bases). CDR1 and CDR2 (germline): SQVTM, ANQGSEA. The CDR3 has 10 amino acids. This CDR3 is CSVSDGEQFF. The CDR3 DNA reads as TGCAGCGTTTCGGACGGGGAGCAGTTTTTT.

This clonotype was counted at least ten times. The rearrangement links TRBV4-2 to TRBJ1-2; D gene uncertain. V lost 0 bases, J lost 7 bases, and 12 bases lay in between. The germline V gene has CDR1 LGHNA and CDR2 YNFKEQ. The CDR3 runs 14 residues. CDR3 coding DNA: TGTGCCAGCAGCCAAGACACGGAAACCGGTGGCTACACCTTC. This encodes CASSQDTETGGYTF.

Ten or more counts support this clonotype. This chain links TRBV7-9 with TRBJ2-2; D gene unclear. The V end lost 7 bases, the J end lost 6 bases, and 9 bases lay between the germline ends. Germline loops: CDR1 SEHNR, CDR2 FQNEAQ (reference sequence). This CDR3 has 12 residues. This chain's CDR3 is CASTLGAGELFF. The CDR3 DNA sequence: TGTGCCAGCACTCTGGGTGCCGGGGAGCTGTTTTTT.

Worth noting for this clonotype: Just one base apart from a much larger clone, this may be a read error. The genes are TRBV12-3 or TRBV12-4 and TRBJ2-3, with D uncertain. Trimming shortened V by 7 bases and J by 0 bases, and 11 bases separated the two germline ends. CDR3 length equals 14 residues. Here the CDR3 reads CASTWATSTDTQYF. The CDR3, as DNA: TGTGCCAGCACCTGGGCTACCAGCACAGATACGCAGTATTTT.

This clonotype was detected many times. The chain combines TRBV12-3 or TRBV12-4 with TRBJ1-2; TRBD1 aligns across 9 bases. The CDR3 is 16 amino acids. J lost 4 bases, V lost 5 bases, and 11 bases had no gene match. The CDR3 coding sequence is TGTGCCAGCAGTCAGGGGCGAACAGGGGGCGCCTATGGCTACACCTTC. Translated, it gives CASSQGRTGGAYGYTF.

Only a few counts were recorded for this clonotype. The V call is TRBV5-1, the J call TRBJ2-7, with D maybe TRBD1 (6 bases). V was shortened by 4 bases and J by 2 bases, with 19 bases between the two germline ends. Germline loops: CDR1 SGHRS, CDR2 YFSETQ. The CDR3 contains 16 residues. This CDR3 is CASSPAGVSHPYEQYF. The CDR3 bases are TGCGCCAGCAGCCCCGCAGGGGTGTCCCATCCCTACGAGCAGTACTTC.